There are many counts of the clone carrying this T cell receptor (beta chain). What it binds is unknown. Trimming shortened V by 3 bases and J by 9 bases, and 14 bases separated the two germline ends. Looked up from germline, CDR1 is MNHNS and CDR2 is SASEGT. The CDR3 totals 13 residues. Amplification of TCR beta CDR3 regions used RNA transcripts. The first round was an RT-PCR with HTBI primers, and the second round was a multiplex PCR. TCRdb recomputed calls from the multiplex PCR reads with MiXCR, one row per CDR3 protein. Among 200,000 to 250,000 distinct CDR3 sequences listed, roughly a fifth were seen once. This entry comes from a study of Graves' ophthalmopathy and Graves' hyperthyroidism. Overall study findings and caveats: Clonotypes were expanded in thyroid at above 0.001 frequency, and most also appeared in blood.

Disease in donors with ophthalmopathy had moderate-to-severe activity, CAS ≥3, NOSPECS ≥4 and under 3 months' duration. Clinical symptoms, serum thyroxine, TRAb, thyroid ultrasound and orbital computed tomography determined diagnosis. This sequence joins TRBV6-1 and TRBJ1-2; maybe TRBD1 (6 bases). This receptor was identified in a woman aged 45-59 years with Graves' ophthalmopathy. The sequencing input was peripheral blood. The CDR3 coding sequence is TGTGCCAGCAGTGATGACAGGATAGTGCGCTACACCTTC. Protein product: CASSDDRIVRYTF.